Each of the 21 T cell receptor beta chains below was sequenced from the same sample in a study of blood T cell repertoires in COVID-19 (dated by TCRdb to 2020 to 2021). The library was generated by the immunoSEQ multiplex PCR assay. Held by TCRdb, this immuneACCESS table contains in-frame sequences only and omits some clones. Under half of the omission traces to an unresolved V gene where checked; the cause of the rest is unknown. The table for this sample lists around 300,000 clones; 85% to 90% of them were counted only once. Under 5% of the sample rests with the top ten. The sequencing sample was made of peripheral blood. The receptors come from a woman aged 50 to 65 with active or convalescent COVID-19.

This clone was counted once. The chain is built from TRBV29-1 and TRBJ2-7, with D maybe TRBD1 (6 bases). The germline CDR1 and CDR2 sequences are SQVTM and ANQGSEA. With 1 base removed from V and 4 bases from J, the gap between germline ends came to 11 bases. The CDR3 consists of 13 residues. The CDR3 region has the DNA TGCAGCGTTGAAGGTGGACAGACTTACGAGCAGTACTTC. As protein: CSVEGGQTYEQYF.

This sequence joins TRBV6-5 and TRBJ1-1; a possible D gene is TRBD1 (5 bases). This CDR3 is 15 amino acids long. Germline V gene data show CDR1 as MNHEY and CDR2 as SVGAGI. Trimming removed 4 bases from V and 3 bases from J, with 15 bases in between. This chain's CDR3 is CASSFTGTGHTEAFF. As DNA, the CDR3 is TGTGCCAGCAGTTTCACCGGGACTGGGCACACTGAAGCTTTCTTT.

This sequence joins TRBV5-1 and TRBJ2-7; possible D gene TRBD1, 6 bases. V was clipped by 9 bases and J by 1 base, with 17 bases between them. Germline CDR1 is SGHRS and CDR2 is YFSETQ. CDR3 length: 14 residues. The CDR3 protein is CATQQGFGSYEQYF. Written as DNA, the CDR3 is TGCGCCACCCAGCAGGGGTTTGGATCCTACGAGCAGTACTTC.

The chain uses TRBV4-1 and TRBJ1-6; TRBD1 is a possible D gene (6 bases). Trimming cost V 0 bases and J 0 bases, with 12 bases left between them. Germline V gene lookup returns CDR1 MGHRA and CDR2 YSYEKL. This CDR3 contains 18 residues. The CDR3 is CASSQDLGARSYNSPLHF. The CDR3 nucleotides are TGCGCCAGCAGCCAAGATTTGGGGGCCCGCTCCTATAATTCACCCCTCCACTTT.

The chain couples TRBV6-2 or TRBV6-3 to TRBJ2-2; 7 bases line up with TRBD2. CDR3 size: 16 residues. Germline CDR1 and CDR2: MNHEY and SVGEGT. V was clipped by 5 bases and J by 1 base; unmatched bases: 7. CDR3 coding DNA: TGTGCCAGCAGTCCGGTTCGCGGGGGGAACACCGGGGAGCTGTTTTTT. Translation: CASSPVRGGNTGELFF.

This chain connects TRBV6-1 to TRBJ1-4; D perhaps matches TRBD1 (5 bases). Trimming took 0 bases from V and 10 from J, leaving 18 bases between them. Germline CDR1 reads MNHNS; CDR2 reads SASEGT. CDR3 size: 16 residues. The CDR3 DNA reads TGTGCCAGCAGTGAAGCGTGGGAGGACCTAAGGGGAAAACTGTTTTTT. The encoded protein is CASSEAWEDLRGKLFF.

The chain joins TRBV6-2 or TRBV6-3 to TRBJ1-2; 8 bases map to TRBD1. Germline lookup yields CDR1 MNHEY and CDR2 SVGEGT. Trimming took 0 bases from V and 0 from J; bases not matched to a gene: 9. The CDR3 spans 18 residues. CDR3 in DNA: TGTGCCAGCAGTTACTCGACCAGGGGGCGCGAGGCTAACTATGGCTACACCTTC. This translates into CASSYSTRGREANYGYTF.

The rearrangement uses TRBV5-1 and TRBJ1-1; 11 bases align to TRBD1. The V and J ends lost 3 bases and 7 bases, in that order; junction bases with no gene match: 5. The CDR3 extends over 14 amino acids. Per the germline V gene, CDR1 is SGHRS and CDR2 is YFSETQ. CDR3 nucleotides: TGCGCCAGCAGCTCGGGACAGGGGGTCGATGAAGCTTTCTTT. The encoded protein is CASSSGQGVDEAFF.

The chain has TRBV18 and TRBJ2-2; D may be TRBD2 (5 bases). V was trimmed by 1 base and J by 5 bases, leaving 8 bases between them. The V gene's germline CDR1 is KGHSH and CDR2 LQKENI. This CDR3 contains 14 residues. The CDR3 reads CASSPLPGTGELFF. CDR3 DNA: TGTGCCAGCTCACCACTCCCGGGAACCGGGGAGCTGTTTTTT.

The rearrangement uses TRBV5-5 and TRBJ2-4, with D tentatively TRBD2 (6 bases). The CDR3 sequence is 15 residues long. V was clipped by 3 bases and J by 7 bases, with 17 bases between them. CDR1 is SGHKS, CDR2 YYEKEE, per germline (reference sequence). CDR3 DNA sequence: TGTGCCAGCAGCTCCCCCCTAAGGAGCGGGAACATTCAGTACTTC. Residues: CASSSPLRSGNIQYF.

The chain uses TRBV10-3 and TRBJ2-1; D possibly corresponds to TRBD2 (6 bases). The CDR3 covers 16 residues. Trimming removed 0 bases from V and 5 bases from J, with 14 bases in between. The V gene's germline CDR1 is ENHRY and CDR2 SYGVKD. In DNA form, the CDR3 reads TGTGCCATCAGTGAGTCGAGGCGGGATCGGGACAATGAGCAGTTCTTC. Protein: CAISESRRDRDNEQFF.

The chain has TRBV7-3 and TRBJ1-6, with 8 bases aligning to TRBD1. The V and J ends lost 8 bases and 6 bases, in that order; junction bases with no gene match: 6. Germline lookup yields CDR1 SGHTA and CDR2 FQGTGA. This CDR3 spans 14 amino acids. CDR3 sequence (DNA): TGTGCCAGCCGCTCGGACAGGGCTAATTCACCCCTCCACTTT. This translates into CASRSDRANSPLHF.

The chain recombines TRBV11-1 with TRBJ2-3; D not resolved. The CDR3 is 15 residues long. Germline CDR1 reads SGHAT; CDR2 reads FQDESV (reference sequence). Trimming pared 4 bases from V and 5 bases from J, leaving 16 bases between. In DNA, the CDR3 is TGTGCCAGCAGCTCCGTCGGTCGTTTTATAGATACGCAGTATTTT. Protein sequence: CASSSVGRFIDTQYF. The full variable domain, rest sourced from reference TRBV11-1 and TRBJ2-3, is EAEVAQSPRYKITEKSQAVAFWCDPISGHATLYWYRQILGQGPELLVQFQDESVVDDSQLPKDRFSAERLKGVDSTLKIQPAELGDSAMYLCASSSVGRFIDTQYFGPGTRLTVL.

The V and J genes are TRBV3-1 (or the pseudogene TRBV3-2) and TRBJ2-4, with 9 positions matching TRBD1. V shed 0 bases, J shed 4 bases, and the junction held 1 base outside the gene matches. This CDR3 is 15 amino acids long. The germline CDR1 and CDR2 sequences are LGHDT and YNNKEL (reference sequence). The CDR3 protein is CASSQEGTGKNIQYF. CDR3 DNA: TGTGCCAGCAGCCAAGAGGGGACAGGGAAAAACATTCAGTACTTC.

The rearrangement uses TRBV29-1 and TRBJ2-3; TRBD1 matches at 8 bases. Trimming at V came to 7 bases and at J to 2 bases, leaving 8 bases not matched to a gene. From germline, CDR1 is SQVTM and CDR2 ANQGSEA. There are 14 residues in the CDR3. CDR3 bases: TGCAGCGGACGGACAGGGCTCACCACAGATACGCAGTATTTT. This encodes CSGRTGLTTDTQYF.

The chain's CDR3 is CASSPPGLAGVSDEQYF. In DNA form, the CDR3 reads TGTGCCAGCTCACCACCGGGACTAGCGGGAGTGAGCGACGAGCAGTACTTC. The chain employs TRBV18 and TRBJ2-7, with 14 bases matching TRBD2. Looked up from germline, CDR1 is KGHSH and CDR2 is LQKENI. This CDR3 has 17 amino acids. The trim removed 0 bases at V and 5 bases at J, leaving 6 bases unmatched.

The chain combines TRBV4-1 with TRBJ2-1; 10 bases align to TRBD1. Looked up from germline, CDR1 is MGHRA and CDR2 is YSYEKL. V gave up 0 bases and J gave up 10 bases; unmatched junction bases: 12. The CDR3 is 17 amino acids. This chain's CDR3 is CASSQEAGDRGRGEQFF. DNA for the CDR3: TGCGCCAGCAGCCAAGAGGCGGGTGACAGGGGGCGCGGGGAGCAGTTCTTC.

CDR3 coding DNA: TGTGCCTGGAGTGTACCCCGCTGGACAGGGGAAGAGGGATCGGGGGTCCAAGAGACCCAGTACTTC. Translation gives CAWSVPRWTGEEGSGVQETQYF. The V gene is TRBV30, the J gene TRBJ2-5; 9 nucleotides align to TRBD1. The CDR3 runs to 22 residues. Germline CDR1 and CDR2: GTSNPN and SVGIG (reference sequence). The V gene end was trimmed by 0 bases and the J gene end by 1 base; junction bases not matched to a gene: 24. The whole variable domain, remainder taken from reference TRBV30 and TRBJ2-5, is SQTIHQWPATLVQPVGSPLSLECTVEGTSNPNLYWYRQAAGRGLQLLFYSVGIGQISSEVPQNLSASRPQDRQFILSSKKLLLSDSGFYLCAWSVPRWTGEEGSGVQETQYFGPGTRLLVL.

The V call is TRBV2, the J call TRBJ1-2; D is ambiguous. V lost 6 bases, J lost 8 bases, and 16 bases lay in between. The germline V gene has CDR1 SNHLY and CDR2 FYNNEI. The CDR3 length is 13 residues. CDR3 region: CASRYPEGRGYTF. The CDR3 coding sequence is TGTGCCAGCAGGTACCCGGAGGGCAGGGGCTACACCTTC.

V and J are TRBV29-1 and TRBJ1-2, with 8 bases matching TRBD1. Germline V CDR1 and CDR2: SQVTM, ANQGSEA. This CDR3 spans 14 amino acids. With V trimmed by 5 bases and J by 2 bases, 7 bases remained unmatched. Written as DNA, the CDR3 is TGCAGCGTTTCTGACAGGGGAAACAACTATGGCTACACCTTC. This sequence encodes CSVSDRGNNYGYTF.

This clone appeared a few times. The chain joins TRBV3-1 (or the pseudogene TRBV3-2) to TRBJ1-1; D not certain. This CDR3 is 13 amino acids long. Trimming cost V 1 base and J 0 bases, with 3 bases left between them. The germline CDR1 and CDR2 sequences are LGHDT and YNNKEL (reference sequence). The DNA for the CDR3 is TGTGCCAGCAGCCAAGGGCTGAACACTGAAGCTTTCTTT. Protein sequence: CASSQGLNTEAFF.